The rows below give T cell receptor beta chains drawn from one sample of a study of T cells in Graves' hyperthyroidism and ophthalmopathy. TCRdb used MiXCR to reprocess the multiplex PCR reads, holding one entry per CDR3 protein. The table has hundreds of thousands of distinct CDR3 sequences, 11% to 15% seen once; the top ten hold about 15%. The sequencing sample was made of blood. The origin of the receptors is a woman aged 35 to 49 with Graves' hyperthyroidism. Both conserved end residues are part of each CDR3. D genes are given only for firm matches. Where a row states a size, it is once, few, many or the class of an expanded clone; other rows omit it.

clone_size | cdr3_length | j_call | d_call | v_call | cdr3_aa | cdr3_nt
many | 16 | TRBJ2-1 | TRBD2 | TRBV5-1 | CASRAEASGNYNEQFF | TGCGCCAGCAGGGCTGAGGCTAGCGGGAACTACAATGAGCAGTTCTTC
many | 11 | TRBJ2-1 | . | TRBV2 | CASNINNEQFF | TGTGCCAGCAATATCAACAATGAGCAGTTCTTC
many | 15 | TRBJ2-2 | TRBD2 | TRBV28 | CASRDAGVGTGELFF | TGTGCCAGCAGGGACGCGGGAGTGGGAACCGGGGAGCTGTTTTTT
. | 13 | TRBJ1-2 | . | TRBV4-2 | CASSQRAGNSYTF | TGTGCCAGCAGCCAACGTGCCGGAAATAGCTACACCTTC
. | 14 | TRBJ1-3 | . | TRBV2 | CASRADSLGNTIYF | TGTGCCAGCAGGGCGGACAGCCTTGGAAACACCATATATTTT
many | 14 | TRBJ2-5 | TRBD1 | TRBV2 | CASRTGLSQETQYF | TGTGCCAGTAGGACAGGGTTGTCCCAAGAGACCCAGTACTTC
many | 10 | TRBJ1-1 | . | TRBV28 | CANGNTEAFF | TGTGCCAACGGGAACACTGAAGCTTTCTTT
many | 13 | TRBJ2-1 | . | TRBV2 | CASGVSGYNEQFF | TGTGCCAGCGGGGTTAGCGGATACAATGAGCAGTTCTTC
many | 18 | TRBJ2-1 | TRBD2 | TRBV4-2 | CASSQDNWVAGVGNEQFF | TGTGCCAGCAGCCAAGATAATTGGGTAGCGGGAGTCGGCAATGAGCAGTTCTTC
many | 15 | TRBJ2-1 | TRBD2 | TRBV28 | CASSFAGVGYNEQFF | TGTGCCAGCAGTTTTGCGGGAGTGGGCTACAATGAGCAGTTCTTC
. | 18 | TRBJ2-4 | . | TRBV9 | CASSRDPELTLAKNIQYF | TGTGCCAGCAGCAGAGACCCCGAGCTAACCTTAGCCAAAAACATTCAGTACTTC